A selection of T cell receptor beta chains follows, all from one sample in a study of shared clonotypes between healthy human individuals. Produced via immunoSEQ multiplex PCR; TCRdb's table is partial and in-frame only. The sample consists of some 1.1 million clones, 70% to 80% of them appearing once. The sequenced sample consisted of memory CD4+ T cells from PBMCs. These receptors came from a man between 18 and 35 years old in good health. Some clones in this sample may be carry-over from other donors' samples. Each CDR3 is given without its conserved first and last residue. Each record gives: V gene, J gene, CDR3 protein.

V gene: TRBV5-1
J gene: TRBJ2-1
CDR3 protein: ASGGGDLGSEQF

V gene: TRBV2
J gene: TRBJ2-6
CDR3 protein: ATKRAESSGANVLT

V gene: TRBV28
J gene: TRBJ2-5
CDR3 protein: ASSSPRRGREETQY

V gene: TRBV6-1
J gene: TRBJ2-4
CDR3 protein: ASMGVTDIQY

V gene: TRBV5-8
J gene: TRBJ2-7
CDR3 protein: ASSLTSAYSYEQY

V gene: TRBV9
J gene: TRBJ2-7
CDR3 protein: ASSVSLATYEQY

V gene: TRBV28
J gene: TRBJ2-1
CDR3 protein: ASSPSSATSKGNEQF

V gene: TRBV5-1
J gene: TRBJ2-3
CDR3 protein: ASSGGTSGSTDTQY

V gene: TRBV7-9
J gene: TRBJ1-1
CDR3 protein: ASSQRVPNTEAF

V gene: TRBV6-1
J gene: TRBJ1-2
CDR3 protein: ASRTPTGGDYGYT

V gene: TRBV7-9
J gene: TRBJ1-1
CDR3 protein: ASTYSDRASEAF

V gene: TRBV28
J gene: TRBJ2-3
CDR3 protein: ASIPYLTSTDTQY

V gene: TRBV13
J gene: TRBJ2-1
CDR3 protein: ASSHGSGRVKNEQF

V gene: TRBV27
J gene: TRBJ2-5
CDR3 protein: ASSLQGEETQY

V gene: TRBV28
J gene: TRBJ1-1
CDR3 protein: ASSGIQGAFAEAF

V gene: TRBV18
J gene: TRBJ2-7
CDR3 protein: ASSPNSGSHEQY

V gene: TRBV4-2
J gene: TRBJ2-5
CDR3 protein: ASRRTSYETQY

V gene: TRBV5-1
J gene: TRBJ1-4
CDR3 protein: ASSLGPGSEKLF

V gene: TRBV5-1
J gene: TRBJ1-4
CDR3 protein: ASSLTGSTNEKLF

V gene: TRBV6-5
J gene: TRBJ1-2
CDR3 protein: ASSPGQEMGYGYT

V gene: TRBV5-1
J gene: TRBJ2-3
CDR3 protein: ASSTSDATDTQY

V gene: TRBV7-8
J gene: TRBJ1-2
CDR3 protein: ASSLRQGASGYT

V gene: TRBV2
J gene: TRBJ2-3
CDR3 protein: ASRADRLGSDTQY

V gene: TRBV5-1
J gene: TRBJ1-2
CDR3 protein: ASTRGRPREDGYT

V gene: TRBV5-1
J gene: TRBJ2-1
CDR3 protein: ASSGTSGNEQF

V gene: TRBV11-2
J gene: TRBJ1-1
CDR3 protein: ASRVGGGKAEAF

V gene: TRBV7-2
J gene: TRBJ1-1
CDR3 protein: ASSLGGSSRTEAF